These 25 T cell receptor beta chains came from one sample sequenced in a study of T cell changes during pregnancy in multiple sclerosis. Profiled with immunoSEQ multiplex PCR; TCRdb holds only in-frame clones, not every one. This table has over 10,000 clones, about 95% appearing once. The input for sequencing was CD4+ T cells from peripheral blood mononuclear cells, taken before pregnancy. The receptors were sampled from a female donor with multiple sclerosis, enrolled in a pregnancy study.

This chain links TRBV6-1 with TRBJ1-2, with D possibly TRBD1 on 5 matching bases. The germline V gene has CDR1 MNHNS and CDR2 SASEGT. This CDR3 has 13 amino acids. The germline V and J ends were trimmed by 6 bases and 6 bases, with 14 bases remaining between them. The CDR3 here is CASSPTTTDGYTF. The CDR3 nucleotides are TGTGCCAGCAGCCCGACCACGACAGATGGCTACACCTTC.

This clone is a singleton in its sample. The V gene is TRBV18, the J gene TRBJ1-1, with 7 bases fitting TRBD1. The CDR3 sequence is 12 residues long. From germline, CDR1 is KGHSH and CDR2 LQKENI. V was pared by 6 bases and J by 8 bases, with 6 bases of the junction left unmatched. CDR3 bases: TGTGCCAGCTCCTCCGGACAGGTAGAAGCTTTCTTT. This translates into CASSSGQVEAFF.

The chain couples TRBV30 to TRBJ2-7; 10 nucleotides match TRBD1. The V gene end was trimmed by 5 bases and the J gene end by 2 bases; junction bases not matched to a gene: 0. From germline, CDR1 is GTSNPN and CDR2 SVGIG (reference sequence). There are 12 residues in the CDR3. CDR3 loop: CAWGTGAYEQYF. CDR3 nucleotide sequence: TGTGCCTGGGGGACAGGGGCCTACGAGCAGTACTTC.

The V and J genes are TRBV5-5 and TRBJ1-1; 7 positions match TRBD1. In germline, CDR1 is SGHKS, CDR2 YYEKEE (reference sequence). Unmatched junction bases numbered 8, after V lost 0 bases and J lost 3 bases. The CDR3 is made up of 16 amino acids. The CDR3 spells CASSLVVRTGHTEAFF. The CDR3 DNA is TGTGCCAGCAGCTTGGTAGTGCGGACAGGCCACACTGAAGCTTTCTTT.

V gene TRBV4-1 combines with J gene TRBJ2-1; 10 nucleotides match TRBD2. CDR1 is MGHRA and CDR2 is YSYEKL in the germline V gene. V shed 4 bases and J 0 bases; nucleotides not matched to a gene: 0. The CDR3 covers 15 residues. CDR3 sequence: CASSLAGGSYNEQFF. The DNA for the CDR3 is TGCGCCAGCAGCCTAGCGGGGGGCTCCTACAATGAGCAGTTCTTC.

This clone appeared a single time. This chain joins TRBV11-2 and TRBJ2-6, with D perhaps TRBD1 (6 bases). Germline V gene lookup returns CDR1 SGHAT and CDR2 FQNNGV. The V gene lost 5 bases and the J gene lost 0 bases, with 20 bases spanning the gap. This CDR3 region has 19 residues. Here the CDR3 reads CASSHFTILGGSGANVLTF. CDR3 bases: TGTGCCAGCAGCCATTTTACTATATTAGGGGGCTCTGGGGCCAACGTCCTGACTTTC.

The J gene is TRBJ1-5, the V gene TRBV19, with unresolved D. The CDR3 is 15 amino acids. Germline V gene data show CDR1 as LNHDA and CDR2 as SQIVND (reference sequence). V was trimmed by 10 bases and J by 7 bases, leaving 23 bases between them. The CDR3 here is CAISSLPGSDQPQHF. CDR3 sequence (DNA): TGTGCCATCAGTAGCCTACCGGGATCGGACCAGCCCCAGCATTTT.

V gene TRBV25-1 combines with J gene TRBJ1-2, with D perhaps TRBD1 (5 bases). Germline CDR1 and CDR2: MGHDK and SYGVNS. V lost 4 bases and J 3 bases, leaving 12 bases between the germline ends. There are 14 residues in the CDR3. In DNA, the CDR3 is TGTGCCAGCAGTGCCAGGGAGGGTTACTATGGCTACACCTTC. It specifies CASSAREGYYGYTF.

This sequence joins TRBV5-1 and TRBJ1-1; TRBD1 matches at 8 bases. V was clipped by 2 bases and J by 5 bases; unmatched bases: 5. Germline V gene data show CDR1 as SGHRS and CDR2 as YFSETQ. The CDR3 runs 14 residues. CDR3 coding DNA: TGCGCCAGCAGCTTCGGACAGGGCAGGACTGAAGCTTTCTTT. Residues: CASSFGQGRTEAFF. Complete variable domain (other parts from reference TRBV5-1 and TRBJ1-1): KAGVTQTPRYLIKTRGQQVTLSCSPISGHRSVSWYQQTPGQGLQFLFEYFSETQRNKGNFPGRFSGRQFSNSRSEMNVSTLELGDSALYLCASSFGQGRTEAFFGQGTRLTVV.

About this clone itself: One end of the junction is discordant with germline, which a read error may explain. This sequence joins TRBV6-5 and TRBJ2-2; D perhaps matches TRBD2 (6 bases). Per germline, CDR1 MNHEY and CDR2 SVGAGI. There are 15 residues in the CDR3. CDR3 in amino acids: CASKEGLLNTGELFF. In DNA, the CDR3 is TGTGCAAGCAAGGAGGGTTTACTTAACACCGGGGAGCTGTTTTTT.

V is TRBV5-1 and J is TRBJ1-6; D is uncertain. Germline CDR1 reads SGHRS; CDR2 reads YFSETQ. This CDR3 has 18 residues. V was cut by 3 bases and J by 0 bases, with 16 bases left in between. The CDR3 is CASSYELRNSSYNSPLHF. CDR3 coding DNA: TGCGCCAGCAGCTACGAACTGAGAAATAGCTCCTATAATTCACCCCTCCACTTT.

The CDR3 coding sequence is TGTGCCAGCAGCGCCCCCGGGACCCGGGGAGGCGGCTACACCTTC. Protein product: CASSAPGTRGGGYTF. The chain links TRBV7-8 to TRBJ1-2; tentatively, D is TRBD1 (5 bases). V was cut by 5 bases and J by 8 bases, with 21 bases left in between. The germline V gene has CDR1 SGHVS and CDR2 FQNEAQ. The CDR3 covers 15 residues.

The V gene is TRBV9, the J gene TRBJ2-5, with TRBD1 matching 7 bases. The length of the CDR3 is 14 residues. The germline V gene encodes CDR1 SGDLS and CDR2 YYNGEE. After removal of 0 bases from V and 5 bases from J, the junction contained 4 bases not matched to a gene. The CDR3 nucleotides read TGTGCCAGCAGCGTAGGAGGGGGCTGGGAGACCCAGTACTTC. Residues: CASSVGGGWETQYF.

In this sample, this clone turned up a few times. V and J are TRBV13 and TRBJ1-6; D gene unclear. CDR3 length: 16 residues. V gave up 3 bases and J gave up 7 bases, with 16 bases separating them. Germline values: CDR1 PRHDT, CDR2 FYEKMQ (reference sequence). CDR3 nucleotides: TGTGCCAGCAGCTTCAAAATCGGAGGATCCAATTCACCCCTCCACTTT. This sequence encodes CASSFKIGGSNSPLHF.

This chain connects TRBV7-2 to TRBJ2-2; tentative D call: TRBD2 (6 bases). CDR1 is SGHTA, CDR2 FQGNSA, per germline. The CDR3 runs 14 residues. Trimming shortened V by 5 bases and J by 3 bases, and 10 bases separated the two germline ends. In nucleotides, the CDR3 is TGTGCCAGCAGCCCCCGGGGGTACACCGGGGAGCTGTTTTTT. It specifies CASSPRGYTGELFF.

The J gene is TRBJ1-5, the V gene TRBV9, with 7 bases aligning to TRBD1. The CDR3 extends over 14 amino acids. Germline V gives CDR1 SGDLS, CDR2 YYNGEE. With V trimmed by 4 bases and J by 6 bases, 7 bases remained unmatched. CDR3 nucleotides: TGTGCCAGCAGCTTCGGACAGGCCCTTCAGCCCCAGCATTTT. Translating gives CASSFGQALQPQHF.

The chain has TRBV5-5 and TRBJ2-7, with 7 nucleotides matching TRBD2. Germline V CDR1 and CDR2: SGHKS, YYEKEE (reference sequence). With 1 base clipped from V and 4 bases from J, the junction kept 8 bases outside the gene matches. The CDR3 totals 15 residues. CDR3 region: CASSLFSGTTYEQYF. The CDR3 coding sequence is TGTGCCAGCAGCTTGTTTTCGGGGACTACTTACGAGCAGTACTTC.

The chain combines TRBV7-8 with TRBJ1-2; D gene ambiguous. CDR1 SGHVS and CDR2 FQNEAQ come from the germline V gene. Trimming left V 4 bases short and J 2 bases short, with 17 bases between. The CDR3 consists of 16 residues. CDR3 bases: TGTGCCAGCAGCTCATCGGGGATGAGGGAAAACTATGGCTACACCTTC. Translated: CASSSSGMRENYGYTF.

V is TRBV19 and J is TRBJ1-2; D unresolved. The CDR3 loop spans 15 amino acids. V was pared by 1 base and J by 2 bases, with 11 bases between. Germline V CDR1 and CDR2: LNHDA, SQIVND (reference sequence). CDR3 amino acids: CASSIVGEVNYGYTF. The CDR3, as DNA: TGTGCCAGTAGTATAGTAGGCGAGGTGAACTATGGCTACACCTTC.

This CDR3 reads CASSTRTGDYEQYF. In DNA, the CDR3 is TGTGCCAGCAGCACCCGGACAGGAGACTACGAGCAGTACTTC. The gene calls are TRBV9 and TRBJ2-7; TRBD1 agrees at 7 bases. J was trimmed by 3 bases and V by 4 bases; bases with no gene match: 7. Germline V CDR1 and CDR2: SGDLS, YYNGEE. The CDR3 contains 14 residues.

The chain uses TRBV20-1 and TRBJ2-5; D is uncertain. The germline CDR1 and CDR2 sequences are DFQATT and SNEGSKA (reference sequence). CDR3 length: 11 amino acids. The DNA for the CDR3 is TGCAGCGCCTTGCCGCGAGAGACCCAGTACTTC. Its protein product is CSALPRETQYF.

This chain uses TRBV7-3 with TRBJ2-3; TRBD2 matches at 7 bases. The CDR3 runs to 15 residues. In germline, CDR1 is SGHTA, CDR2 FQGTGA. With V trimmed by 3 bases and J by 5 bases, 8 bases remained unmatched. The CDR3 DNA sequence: TGTGCCAGCAGCTTCGGGGAGGGCGCCGGAGATACGCAGTATTTT. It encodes CASSFGEGAGDTQYF.

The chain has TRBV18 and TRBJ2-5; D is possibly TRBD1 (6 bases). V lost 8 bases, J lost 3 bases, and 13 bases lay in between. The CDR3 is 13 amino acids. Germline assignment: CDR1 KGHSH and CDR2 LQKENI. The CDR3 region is CASRRQAKETQYF. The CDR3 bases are TGTGCCAGCCGAAGACAGGCTAAAGAGACCCAGTACTTC.

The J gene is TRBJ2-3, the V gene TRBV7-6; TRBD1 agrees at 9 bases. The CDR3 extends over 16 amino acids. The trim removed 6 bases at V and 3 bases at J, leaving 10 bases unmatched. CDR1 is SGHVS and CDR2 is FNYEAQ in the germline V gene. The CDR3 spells CASREYRGRDTDTQYF. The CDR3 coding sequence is TGTGCCAGCAGGGAGTACAGGGGGCGCGATACAGATACGCAGTATTTT. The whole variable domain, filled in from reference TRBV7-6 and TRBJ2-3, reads GAGVSQSPRYKVTKRGQDVALRCDPISGHVSLYWYRQALGQGPEFLTYFNYEAQQDKSGLPNDRFSAERPEGSISTLTIQRTEQRDSAMYRCASREYRGRDTDTQYFGPGTRLTVL.

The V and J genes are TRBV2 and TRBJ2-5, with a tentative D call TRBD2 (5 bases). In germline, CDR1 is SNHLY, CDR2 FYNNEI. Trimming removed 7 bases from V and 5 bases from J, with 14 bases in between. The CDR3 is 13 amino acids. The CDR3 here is CASTPEGRETQYF. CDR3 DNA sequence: TGTGCCAGCACACCCGAGGGCCGCGAGACCCAGTACTTC.